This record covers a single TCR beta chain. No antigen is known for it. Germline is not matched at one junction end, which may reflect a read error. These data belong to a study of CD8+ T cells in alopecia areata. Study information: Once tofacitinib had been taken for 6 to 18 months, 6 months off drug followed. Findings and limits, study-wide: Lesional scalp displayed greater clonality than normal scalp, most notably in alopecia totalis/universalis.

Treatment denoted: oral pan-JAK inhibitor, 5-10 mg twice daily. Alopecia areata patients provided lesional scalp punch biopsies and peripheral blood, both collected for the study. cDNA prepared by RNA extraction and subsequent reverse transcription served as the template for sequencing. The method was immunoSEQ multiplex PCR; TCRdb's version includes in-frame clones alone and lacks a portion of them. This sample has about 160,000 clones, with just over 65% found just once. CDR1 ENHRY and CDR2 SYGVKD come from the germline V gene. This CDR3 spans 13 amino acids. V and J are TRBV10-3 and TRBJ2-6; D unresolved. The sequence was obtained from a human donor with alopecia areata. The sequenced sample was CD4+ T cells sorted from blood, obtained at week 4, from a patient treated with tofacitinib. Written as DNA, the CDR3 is TGTGCCATAAGTGCCCCCGGGGCCAACGTCCTGACTTTC. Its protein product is CAISAPGANVLTF.